This T cell receptor beta chain was sequenced in a study of T cell responses to AZD1222 COVID-19 vaccine. There are 14 residues in the CDR3. V gave up 3 bases and J gave up 0 bases; unmatched junction bases: 2. CDR1 is SGHDT, CDR2 YYEEEE, per germline. Concerning this clone: Its specificity is unknown.

Sequencing used immunoSEQ multiplex PCR; TCRdb keeps in-frame clones, though not all of them. The sample lists 90,000 to 150,000 clones; roughly 90% were seen once. Study-wide results and caveats: Receipt of two AZD1222 doses was followed by a rise in Spike-specific TCR breadth and depth.

The TCR comes from an adult who received the AZD1222 COVID-19 vaccine. The chain links TRBV5-6 to TRBJ2-7; TRBD1 matches at 8 bases. Sequencing was performed on peripheral blood, taken 28 days after the second AZD1222 dose. The CDR3 DNA reads TGTGCCAGCAGCTACAGGGGGATCTCCTACGAGCAGTACTTC. It encodes CASSYRGISYEQYF.